These T cell receptor beta chains were read from a single sample in a study of T cell repertoires in cytomegalovirus infection. TCRdb itself ran the reads through MiXCR, one entry per CDR3 protein. This table holds a few hundred thousand distinct CDR3 sequences, around 15% found once. Specimen: CD8+ T cells from PBMCs. These receptors all come from a human donor in good health (CMV status not recorded). Some clones in this sample may be carry-over from other donors' samples. The CDR3 runs from the conserved cysteine through the conserved F or W. D genes are given only for firm matches. The listing skips clone size in some rows; elsewhere it reads once, few, many or a size class.

d_gene: TRBD2; abundance: many; v_gene: TRBV6-1; j_gene: TRBJ2-1; CDR3aa: CASSYSAPSGGGEDEQFF; CDR3nt: TGTGCCAGCAGTTACTCCGCCCCTAGCGGGGGTGGGGAGGATGAGCAGTTCTTC
d_gene: NA; abundance: few; v_gene: TRBV3-1; j_gene: TRBJ2-7; CDR3aa: CASSQVFYEQYF; CDR3nt: TGTGCCAGCAGCCAAGTCTTCTACGAGCAGTACTTC
d_gene: NA; abundance: NA; v_gene: TRBV20-1; j_gene: TRBJ1-6; CDR3aa: CSARTKTNQGFANSPLHF; CDR3nt: TGCAGTGCTAGAACCAAAACAAACCAGGGTTTCGCAAATTCACCCCTCCACTTT
d_gene: TRBD1; abundance: many; v_gene: TRBV7-9; j_gene: TRBJ1-3; CDR3aa: CASSFRVATGASGNTIYF; CDR3nt: TGTGCCAGCAGCTTCCGTGTAGCGACAGGGGCCTCTGGAAACACCATATATTTT
d_gene: TRBD1; abundance: many; v_gene: TRBV11-2; j_gene: TRBJ2-3; CDR3aa: CASSSIGQGGTDTQYF; CDR3nt: TGTGCCAGCAGCTCTATCGGACAGGGGGGCACAGATACGCAGTATTTT
d_gene: NA; abundance: NA; v_gene: TRBV9; j_gene: TRBJ1-3; CDR3aa: CASSGSGGSGNTIYF; CDR3nt: TGTGCCAGCAGCGGATCCGGTGGATCTGGAAACACCATATATTTT
d_gene: NA; abundance: many; v_gene: TRBV2; j_gene: TRBJ1-1; CDR3aa: CASSQVRVNTEAFF; CDR3nt: TGTGCCAGCAGCCAGGTTAGGGTGAACACTGAAGCTTTCTTT
d_gene: TRBD2; abundance: NA; v_gene: TRBV19; j_gene: TRBJ2-1; CDR3aa: CASNSNPGLAANVAYNEQFF; CDR3nt: TGTGCCAGTAATTCGAATCCGGGACTAGCGGCGAACGTGGCCTACAATGAGCAGTTCTTC
d_gene: NA; abundance: few; v_gene: TRBV2; j_gene: TRBJ2-7; CDR3aa: CASSRGLLDWYF; CDR3nt: TGTGCCAGCAGTCGGGGCCTCCTTGATTGGTACTTC
d_gene: NA; abundance: NA; v_gene: TRBV29-1; j_gene: TRBJ2-1; CDR3aa: CSVDSGPSYNEQFF; CDR3nt: TGCAGCGTTGATTCAGGACCGTCCTACAATGAGCAGTTCTTC
d_gene: TRBD1; abundance: few; v_gene: TRBV18; j_gene: TRBJ2-2; CDR3aa: CASSLDRGPLDYTGELFF; CDR3nt: TGTGCCAGCTCACTTGACAGGGGCCCGCTCGACTACACCGGGGAGCTGTTTTTT
d_gene: NA; abundance: NA; v_gene: TRBV7-9; j_gene: TRBJ2-7; CDR3aa: CASSRTVYYEQYF; CDR3nt: TGTGCCAGCAGCCGGACAGTTTACTACGAGCAGTACTTC
d_gene: NA; abundance: NA; v_gene: TRBV7-9; j_gene: TRBJ2-3; CDR3aa: CASSPRLGFTDTQYF; CDR3nt: TGTGCCAGCAGCCCGCGTTTAGGGTTCACAGATACGCAGTATTTT
d_gene: NA; abundance: NA; v_gene: TRBV5-6; j_gene: TRBJ1-1; CDR3aa: CASSLVGGRRTEAFF; CDR3nt: TGTGCCAGCAGCTTGGTTGGGGGGCGTCGTACTGAAGCTTTCTTT
d_gene: NA; abundance: NA; v_gene: TRBV5-6; j_gene: TRBJ2-7; CDR3aa: CASSLVSASYEQYF; CDR3nt: TGTGCCAGCAGCTTGGTTTCGGCCTCCTACGAGCAGTACTTC
d_gene: NA; abundance: few; v_gene: TRBV19; j_gene: TRBJ2-1; CDR3aa: CASNPGLEPYNEQFF; CDR3nt: TGTGCCAGTAACCCGGGACTCGAGCCCTACAATGAGCAGTTCTTC
d_gene: TRBD2; abundance: few; v_gene: TRBV4-1; j_gene: TRBJ2-1; CDR3aa: CASSQEAGVEQFF; CDR3nt: TGCGCCAGCAGCCAAGAGGCGGGGGTTGAGCAGTTCTTC
d_gene: NA; abundance: many; v_gene: TRBV7-8; j_gene: TRBJ1-2; CDR3aa: CASSFLRGREMSYGYTF; CDR3nt: TGTGCCAGCAGCTTCTTACGGGGCAGGGAGATGAGCTATGGCTACACCTTC
d_gene: NA; abundance: many; v_gene: TRBV29-1; j_gene: TRBJ2-7; CDR3aa: CSVVSLGLYEQYF; CDR3nt: TGCAGCGTTGTTTCCTTGGGGCTCTACGAGCAGTACTTC
d_gene: NA; abundance: many; v_gene: TRBV7-9; j_gene: TRBJ1-2; CDR3aa: CASSFGPAATTNYGYTF; CDR3nt: TGTGCCAGCAGCTTTGGGCCAGCCGCTACTACTAACTATGGCTACACCTTC
d_gene: TRBD2; abundance: many; v_gene: TRBV7-2; j_gene: TRBJ2-3; CDR3aa: CASSLPSGGDTDTQYF; CDR3nt: TGTGCCAGCAGCCTCCCTAGCGGGGGGGACACAGATACGCAGTATTTT
d_gene: NA; abundance: NA; v_gene: TRBV7-4; j_gene: TRBJ1-2; CDR3aa: CASEGGLGYTF; CDR3nt: TGTGCCAGCGAGGGAGGGCTTGGCTACACCTTC
d_gene: TRBD2; abundance: few; v_gene: TRBV10-2; j_gene: TRBJ2-5; CDR3aa: CASSGIAGGLGETQYF; CDR3nt: TGCGCCAGCAGTGGTATAGCGGGGGGGCTTGGAGAGACCCAGTACTTC
d_gene: NA; abundance: many; v_gene: TRBV6-5; j_gene: TRBJ2-5; CDR3aa: CASSRWGTPQETQYF; CDR3nt: TGTGCCAGCAGTCGGTGGGGGACCCCACAAGAGACCCAGTACTTC
d_gene: NA; abundance: few; v_gene: TRBV9; j_gene: TRBJ2-2; CDR3aa: CASSVEAGIPGELFF; CDR3nt: TGTGCCAGCAGCGTAGAGGCAGGGATTCCCGGGGAGCTGTTTTTT
d_gene: NA; abundance: NA; v_gene: TRBV6-5; j_gene: TRBJ2-7; CDR3aa: CASSQTVSSYEQYF; CDR3nt: TGTGCCAGCAGCCAGACAGTGAGCTCCTACGAGCAGTACTTC
d_gene: TRBD1; abundance: few; v_gene: TRBV4-1; j_gene: TRBJ1-5; CDR3aa: CASSQDWGQAVGNQPQHF; CDR3nt: TGCGCCAGCAGCCAAGATTGGGGACAGGCTGTGGGCAATCAGCCCCAGCATTTT
d_gene: NA; abundance: NA; v_gene: TRBV6-2/TRBV6-3; j_gene: TRBJ1-1; CDR3aa: CASSYGQLNTEAFF; CDR3nt: TGTGCCAGCAGTTACGGACAACTGAACACTGAAGCTTTCTTT
d_gene: NA; abundance: many; v_gene: TRBV7-9; j_gene: TRBJ2-5; CDR3aa: CASRNSGASFQETQYF; CDR3nt: TGTGCCAGCAGAAACTCCGGGGCCAGCTTCCAAGAGACCCAGTACTTC
d_gene: NA; abundance: many; v_gene: TRBV28; j_gene: TRBJ1-5; CDR3aa: CASSMDGSNQPQHF; CDR3nt: TGTGCCAGCAGTATGGACGGTAGCAATCAGCCCCAGCATTTT
d_gene: TRBD1; abundance: few; v_gene: TRBV6-2/TRBV6-3; j_gene: TRBJ1-2; CDR3aa: CASRYGQGGHYGYTF; CDR3nt: TGTGCCAGCAGATACGGACAGGGCGGACACTATGGCTACACCTTC
d_gene: NA; abundance: NA; v_gene: TRBV4-1; j_gene: TRBJ1-5; CDR3aa: CASSQEGTATQPQHF; CDR3nt: TGCGCCAGCAGCCAAGAAGGGACCGCTACTCAGCCCCAGCATTTT
d_gene: NA; abundance: few; v_gene: TRBV28; j_gene: TRBJ2-2; CDR3aa: CAAGTHRPNTGELFF; CDR3nt: TGTGCCGCCGGGACTCACCGGCCGAACACCGGGGAGCTGTTTTTT
d_gene: TRBD2; abundance: many; v_gene: TRBV7-2; j_gene: TRBJ2-7; CDR3aa: CASSSTSGGADEQYF; CDR3nt: TGTGCCAGCAGCTCTACTAGCGGGGGGGCCGACGAGCAGTACTTC
d_gene: TRBD2; abundance: NA; v_gene: TRBV28; j_gene: TRBJ2-7; CDR3aa: CASSLTGTMKTYEQYF; CDR3nt: TGTGCCAGCAGTTTAACCGGGACTATGAAGACCTACGAGCAGTACTTC
d_gene: NA; abundance: few; v_gene: TRBV2; j_gene: TRBJ1-2; CDR3aa: CAGQGLSGYTF; CDR3nt: TGTGCCGGGCAGGGGCTTAGTGGCTACACCTTC
d_gene: TRBD1; abundance: NA; v_gene: TRBV5-6; j_gene: TRBJ1-6; CDR3aa: CASSEGALRFNSPLHF; CDR3nt: TGTGCCAGCAGCGAGGGGGCCTTGAGGTTTAATTCACCCCTCCACTTT
d_gene: TRBD1; abundance: few; v_gene: TRBV2; j_gene: TRBJ1-4; CDR3aa: CASSDPGTGDPTNEKLFF; CDR3nt: TGTGCCAGCAGTGACCCCGGGACAGGGGATCCAACTAATGAAAAACTGTTTTTT
d_gene: TRBD1; abundance: NA; v_gene: TRBV7-3; j_gene: TRBJ2-4; CDR3aa: CASSEGQPYF; CDR3nt: TGTGCCAGCAGCGAGGGACAGCCGTACTTC
d_gene: NA; abundance: few; v_gene: TRBV20-1; j_gene: TRBJ2-1; CDR3aa: CSARDRGRNEQFF; CDR3nt: TGCAGTGCTAGAGATCGAGGGAGGAATGAGCAGTTCTTC
d_gene: NA; abundance: NA; v_gene: TRBV11-2; j_gene: TRBJ2-7; CDR3aa: CASSQGQPYEQYF; CDR3nt: TGTGCCAGCAGCCAAGGACAGCCCTACGAGCAGTACTTC
d_gene: NA; abundance: NA; v_gene: TRBV2; j_gene: TRBJ2-7; CDR3aa: CASSGSQAIDEQYF; CDR3nt: TGTGCCAGCAGTGGATCTCAGGCTATCGACGAGCAGTACTTC
d_gene: TRBD2; abundance: many; v_gene: TRBV12-3/TRBV12-4; j_gene: TRBJ2-1; CDR3aa: CASSFPSGGVDNEQFF; CDR3nt: TGTGCCAGCAGTTTTCCTAGCGGGGGGGTAGACAATGAGCAGTTCTTC
d_gene: NA; abundance: many; v_gene: TRBV7-8; j_gene: TRBJ1-1; CDR3aa: CASSTGNTEAFF; CDR3nt: TGTGCCAGCTCGACAGGGAACACTGAAGCTTTCTTT
d_gene: NA; abundance: many; v_gene: TRBV12-3/TRBV12-4; j_gene: TRBJ2-7; CDR3aa: CASSLGKYEQYF; CDR3nt: TGTGCCAGCAGTTTAGGTAAATACGAGCAGTACTTC
d_gene: NA; abundance: few; v_gene: TRBV20-1; j_gene: TRBJ1-1; CDR3aa: CSARRMDGTEAFF; CDR3nt: TGCAGTGCTCGCCGGATGGATGGCACTGAAGCTTTCTTT
d_gene: NA; abundance: few; v_gene: TRBV20-1; j_gene: TRBJ2-3; CDR3aa: CSAYTDTQYF; CDR3nt: TGCAGTGCCTACACAGATACGCAGTATTTT
d_gene: NA; abundance: few; v_gene: TRBV7-9; j_gene: TRBJ1-1; CDR3aa: CASSFHRSEAFF; CDR3nt: TGTGCCAGCAGCTTTCATCGAAGTGAAGCTTTCTTT
d_gene: TRBD1; abundance: once; v_gene: TRBV5-6; j_gene: TRBJ1-5; CDR3aa: CASSVQGAEQPQHF; CDR3nt: TGTGCCAGCAGCGTACAGGGGGCGGAACAGCCCCAGCATTTT
d_gene: NA; abundance: NA; v_gene: TRBV23-1; j_gene: TRBJ1-1; CDR3aa: CASSQPEVGTEAFF; CDR3nt: TGCGCCAGCAGTCAGCCTGAGGTGGGCACTGAAGCTTTCTTT
d_gene: TRBD1; abundance: few; v_gene: TRBV28; j_gene: TRBJ2-5; CDR3aa: CASRQGQGAVGTQYF; CDR3nt: TGTGCCAGCAGACAGGGACAGGGGGCGGTGGGGACCCAGTACTTC
d_gene: NA; abundance: many; v_gene: TRBV28; j_gene: TRBJ2-1; CDR3aa: CASRGDGQLYNEQFF; CDR3nt: TGTGCCAGCAGGGGGGACGGACAATTGTACAATGAGCAGTTCTTC
d_gene: NA; abundance: many; v_gene: TRBV11-2; j_gene: TRBJ2-1; CDR3aa: CASSLGGSYNEQFF; CDR3nt: TGTGCCAGCAGCTTAGGGGGCTCCTACAATGAGCAGTTCTTC
d_gene: TRBD1; abundance: many; v_gene: TRBV7-3; j_gene: TRBJ1-5; CDR3aa: CASSLIGRQGQPQHF; CDR3nt: TGTGCCAGCAGCTTAATTGGAAGACAGGGGCAGCCCCAGCATTTT
d_gene: NA; abundance: NA; v_gene: TRBV28; j_gene: TRBJ2-4; CDR3aa: CASSLIRGIAKNIQYF; CDR3nt: TGTGCCAGCAGTTTAATTCGGGGAATAGCCAAAAACATTCAGTACTTC